This TCR beta chain originates from a study of cytomegalovirus exposure and HLA in healthy donors. About the research overall: Sequencing of about 200 million T cells in an earlier analysis found 90 million to 120 million unique TCR beta sequences. HLA-typed donors were the source of around 85 million unique TCRs held in an early data release. Study observations and caveats: Several V segments, TRBV6-2 and TRBV6-3 among them, could not be told apart and were dropped.

The CDR3 is made up of 16 amino acids. With V trimmed by 8 bases and J by 9 bases, 16 bases remained unmatched. CDR1 is SNHLY and CDR2 is FYNNEI in the germline V gene. This PCR relied on a set of 60 Vbeta primers and 13 Jbeta primers. Here immunoSEQ multiplex PCR was the method, and the copy in TCRdb shows in-frame clones only, minus some. The sample carries under 250,000 clones, around 76% recorded once. As concerns this clone: What it binds is not known.

Source material: PBMCs. The genes are TRBV2 and TRBJ1-6; 7 positions match TRBD1. The sequence came from a man under 40 in good health and CMV-seronegative. The CDR3 region is CASGEPGQRVRSPLHF. In DNA form, the CDR3 reads TGTGCCAGCGGGGAGCCGGGACAGCGGGTCCGTTCACCCCTCCACTTT.